The clone carrying this TCR beta chain occurred a few times. The antigen is unknown. In building TCR beta libraries, iRepertoire HTBI primers were used together with Arm-PCR of CDR3 regions. TCRdb ran MiXCR on the multiplex PCR reads and lists one entry per CDR3 protein. The table has roughly 500,000 distinct CDR3 sequences, 20% to 25% seen once. The record originates from a study of regulatory T cells in long-lasting Graves disease. Study-level findings and limits: Persistent patients had a count of shared public clonotypes (approximately 2,800) that exceeded that of new patients (approximately 920).

Time point in this sample: persistent/refractory GD, antithyroid drugs over 5 years with positive TRAb. TCR sequences were obtained from RNA taken from PBMCs. The V and J ends lost 6 bases and 5 bases respectively, with 11 bases between them. Germline V gene lookup returns CDR1 DFQATT and CDR2 SNEGSKA (reference sequence). CDR3 length: 11 residues. The sample consisted of peripheral blood mononuclear cells (PBMCs), taken when the disease was refractory, from a patient treated with antithyroid drugs. This chain links TRBV20-1 with TRBJ2-7; D not resolved. The sequence was collected from a female donor with Graves disease. The CDR3 region is CSAAWSDEQYF. As DNA, the CDR3 is TGCAGTGCGGCGTGGAGTGACGAGCAGTACTTC.